Following are 27 T cell receptor beta chains from one sample sequenced in a study of T cell responses to AZD1222 COVID-19 vaccine. Method: immunoSEQ multiplex PCR; TCRdb's copy keeps in-frame clones and lacks some. The table has approximately 140,000 clones, around 90% seen once. Sample: peripheral blood, taken 28 days after the second AZD1222 dose. These receptors all come from an adult who received the AZD1222 COVID-19 vaccine.

A single count supports this clone. The chain recombines TRBV12-3 or TRBV12-4 with TRBJ2-5, with D unresolved. Trimming took off 5 bases at V and 6 bases at J, with 7 bases between the two ends. The CDR3 totals 11 residues. This chain's CDR3 is CASSPEKTQYF. The CDR3 DNA reads TGTGCCAGCAGTCCAGAAAAGACCCAGTACTTC.

This clone was picked up one time. The J gene is TRBJ1-6, the V gene TRBV5-1, with TRBD1 matching over 7 bases. V shed 2 bases and J 6 bases; nucleotides not matched to a gene: 8. Germline V CDR1 and CDR2: SGHRS, YFSETQ. The CDR3 spans 16 residues. The CDR3 DNA follows: TGCGCCAGCAGCTTTACGACAGGGAAAGTTAATTCACCCCTCCACTTT. Protein sequence: CASSFTTGKVNSPLHF.

The gene calls are TRBV6-2 or TRBV6-3 and TRBJ2-7, with 8 nucleotides matching TRBD2. V lost 6 bases to trimming and J lost 4 bases; unmatched junction nucleotides: 11. The germline V gene has CDR1 MNHEY and CDR2 SVGEGT. The CDR3 is 15 amino acids. CDR3 DNA sequence: TGTGCCAGCAGCCGTACGGCCGGGACTAGATACGAGCAGTACTTC. This sequence encodes CASSRTAGTRYEQYF.

The chain links TRBV24-1 to TRBJ2-2; D might be TRBD1 (5 bases). This CDR3 spans 13 amino acids. CDR1 is KGHDR and CDR2 is SFDVKD in the germline V gene. V was pared by 8 bases and J by 4 bases, with 10 bases between. CDR3 nucleotide sequence: TGTGCCACCACCATAGGGGCCACCGGGGAGCTGTTTTTT. Residues: CATTIGATGELFF.

This chain connects TRBV12-3 or TRBV12-4 to TRBJ1-2, with D perhaps TRBD1 (5 bases). The CDR3 consists of 12 residues. With 6 bases removed from V and 1 base from J, the gap between germline ends came to 6 bases. The CDR3 nucleotides are TGTGCCAGCAGGCAGGGTAACTATGGCTACACCTTC. It yields the protein CASRQGNYGYTF.

This chain links TRBV15 with TRBJ1-5; possible D gene TRBD1, 5 bases. The V gene's germline CDR1 is LNHNV and CDR2 YYDKDF (reference sequence). CDR3 size: 15 residues. The V gene lost 1 base and the J gene lost 7 bases, with 14 bases spanning the gap. CDR3 loop: CATSRAHRQQQPQHF. Written as DNA, the CDR3 is TGTGCCACCAGCAGAGCTCACAGGCAGCAGCAGCCCCAGCATTTT.

This clone was observed once. V and J are TRBV7-9 and TRBJ2-3, with D uncertain. The CDR3 totals 14 residues. Germline assignment: CDR1 SEHNR and CDR2 FQNEAQ (reference sequence). V lost 2 bases, J lost 0 bases, and 6 bases lay in between. CDR3 nucleotide sequence: TGTGCCAGCAGCTTACAGCACAGCACAGATACGCAGTATTTT. Translation gives CASSLQHSTDTQYF.

The chain links TRBV7-9 to TRBJ2-7; D is unresolved. Germline-derived CDR1 and CDR2 are SEHNR and FQNEAQ (reference sequence). This CDR3 has 12 residues. With 6 bases removed from V and 5 bases from J, the gap between germline ends came to 11 bases. This CDR3 reads CASRRGGNEQYF. DNA of the CDR3: TGTGCCAGCAGAAGAGGTGGCAACGAGCAGTACTTC.

The CDR3 nucleotides read TGCGCCAGCAGTGAGTGGACCGGCGACAGGGCAAGCAATCAGCCCCAGCATTTT. Protein sequence: CASSEWTGDRASNQPQHF. This chain joins TRBV10-2 and TRBJ1-5, with 7 bases fitting TRBD1. Losses at the gene ends were 1 base for V and 1 base for J; bases not matched to a gene: 10. CDR1 is WSHSY and CDR2 is SAAADI in the germline V gene. The CDR3 is 18 amino acids.

V usage is TRBV4-1 and J usage is TRBJ1-3, with 8 bases matching TRBD1. The CDR3 spans 17 residues. The germline V gene encodes CDR1 MGHRA and CDR2 YSYEKL. The J segment lost 0 bases and the V segment lost 2 bases, leaving 6 bases of the junction unmatched. The CDR3 spells CASSQQITGGSGNTIYF. The CDR3 region has the DNA TGCGCCAGCAGCCAACAAATCACAGGGGGCTCTGGAAACACCATATATTTT.

CDR3 protein: CASSSPRQGVDQPQHF. DNA for the CDR3: TGTGCCAGCAGTTCCCCCCGACAGGGAGTCGACCAGCCCCAGCATTTT. The gene calls are TRBV28 and TRBJ1-5; TRBD1 matches 7 bases. Germline V gene sequence: CDR1 MDHEN, CDR2 SYDVKM. The J segment lost 7 bases and the V segment lost 4 bases, leaving 13 bases of the junction unmatched. The CDR3 totals 16 residues.

The chain is built from TRBV10-2 and TRBJ1-5; D gene unclear. Germline V gene sequence: CDR1 WSHSY, CDR2 SAAADI. The V end lost 4 bases, the J end lost 0 bases, and 7 bases lay between the germline ends. The CDR3 is 14 amino acids. CDR3 nucleotide sequence: TGCGCCAGCAGTGTAGGAGTTAGCAATCAGCCCCAGCATTTT. Translation: CASSVGVSNQPQHF.

V and J are TRBV18 and TRBJ1-2; 7 bases fit TRBD1. V trimming: 3 bases; J trimming: 2 bases; junction bases outside the gene matches: 9. The CDR3 is 16 residues long. From germline, CDR1 is KGHSH and CDR2 LQKENI. The CDR3 loop is CASSPGQEGSNYGYTF. The CDR3 DNA follows: TGTGCCAGCTCACCTGGACAGGAGGGATCGAACTATGGCTACACCTTC.

The V call is TRBV18, the J call TRBJ1-3; the D is unclear. The germline V and J ends were trimmed by 3 bases and 4 bases, with 10 bases remaining between them. The CDR3 is 14 amino acids. Germline V gives CDR1 KGHSH, CDR2 LQKENI. The CDR3 protein is CASSPEGSGNTIYF. The CDR3 bases are TGTGCCAGCTCACCGGAGGGTTCCGGAAACACCATATATTTT.

The rearrangement joins TRBV5-4 to TRBJ1-2; no definite D call. Germline V gene lookup returns CDR1 SGHNT and CDR2 YYREEE (reference sequence). The CDR3 contains 11 residues. The V and J ends lost 0 bases and 7 bases respectively, with 4 bases between them. Here the CDR3 DNA reads TGTGCCAGCAGCTTGGTGGGTGGCTACACCTTC. It is translated as CASSLVGGYTF. Full variable domain (outside the CDR3, taken from reference TRBV5-4 and TRBJ1-2): ETGVTQSPTHLIKTRGQQVTLRCSSQSGHNTVSWYQQALGQGPQFIFQYYREEENGRGNFPPRFSGLQFPNYSSELNVNALELDDSALYLCASSLVGGYTFGSGTRLTVV.

V gene TRBV5-6 combines with J gene TRBJ1-1; 9 nucleotides line up with TRBD1. CDR3 length: 17 residues. J was trimmed by 0 bases and V by 0 bases; bases with no gene match: 6. In germline, CDR1 is SGHDT, CDR2 YYEEEE. The CDR3 sequence: CASSLVTGGDMNTEAFF. CDR3 in DNA: TGTGCCAGCAGCTTGGTGACAGGGGGAGATATGAACACTGAAGCTTTCTTT.

Only one count was recorded for this clone. The V and J genes are TRBV15 and TRBJ2-3, with TRBD2 matching over 12 bases. This CDR3 comprises 20 residues. Looked up from germline, CDR1 is LNHNV and CDR2 is YYDKDF (reference sequence). V shed 2 bases and J 0 bases; nucleotides not matched to a gene: 12. The CDR3 sequence: CATSRPRGLAGGLSTDTQYF. The CDR3 coding sequence is TGTGCCACCAGCAGACCCCGAGGGCTAGCGGGAGGGCTTAGCACAGATACGCAGTATTTT. Variable domain in full (rest from reference TRBV15 and TRBJ2-3): DAMVIQNPRYQVTQFGKPVTLSCSQTLNHNVMYWYQQKSSQAPKLLFHYYDKDFNNEADTPDNFQSRRPNTSFCFLDIRSPGLGDTAMYLCATSRPRGLAGGLSTDTQYFGPGTRLTVL.

The chain has TRBV6-4 and TRBJ1-2; TRBD1 might be the D (6 bases). This CDR3 has 17 amino acids. Deletions cut 0 bases from V and 9 bases from J, with 23 bases between. Per germline, CDR1 MRHNA and CDR2 SNTAGT. CDR3 DNA sequence: TGTGCCAGCAGTGACTCCCAGGGGTTGGCCAAAGATCGAAGCTACACCTTC. It specifies CASSDSQGLAKDRSYTF.

In this sample, this clone turned up once. V usage is TRBV7-9 and J usage is TRBJ1-3, with D uncertain. CDR1 and CDR2 (germline): SEHNR, FQNEAQ (reference sequence). The CDR3 extends over 15 amino acids. V was shortened by 7 bases and J by 0 bases, with 13 bases between the two germline ends. The CDR3 is CASTFHKGSGNTIYF. For the CDR3, the DNA is TGTGCCAGCACCTTTCACAAGGGCTCTGGAAACACCATATATTTT.

The chain links TRBV5-1 to TRBJ1-2; D gene ambiguous. CDR3 length: 13 amino acids. Between the trimmed V and J ends, which lost 1 base and 5 bases, there was a span of 9 bases. Germline CDR1 SGHRS, CDR2 YFSETQ. Here the CDR3 reads CASSLTSAYGYTF. The DNA of the CDR3 is TGCGCCAGCAGCTTGACTTCAGCATATGGCTACACCTTC.

This clone appeared a single time. This chain connects TRBV19 to TRBJ2-1; 9 bases are a match to TRBD1. The CDR3 runs 14 residues. Germline trimming cut 9 bases from V and 2 bases from J; bases unmatched to any gene: 5. Germline CDR1 is LNHDA and CDR2 is SQIVND (reference sequence). The CDR3 loop is CASLNRGPYNEQFF. As DNA, the CDR3 is TGTGCCAGCCTAAACAGGGGGCCCTACAATGAGCAGTTCTTC.

CDR3 coding DNA: TGCAGTGCCGGGGGCTCAGAGACCCAGTACTTC. Its protein is CSAGGSETQYF. This rearrangement joins TRBV20-1 to TRBJ2-5; D may be TRBD1 or TRBD2 (6 bases each). The V and J ends lost 6 bases and 4 bases respectively, with 9 bases between them. This CDR3 comprises 11 residues. In germline, CDR1 is DFQATT, CDR2 SNEGSKA (reference sequence).

The genes are TRBV12-3 or TRBV12-4 and TRBJ2-7, with D possibly being TRBD2 (6 bases). This CDR3 comprises 13 residues. V lost 4 bases and J 13 bases, leaving 20 bases between the germline ends. The CDR3 nucleotides are TGTGCCAGCAGTTCGGGACTTGCCATACGACTCTACTTC. It yields the protein CASSSGLAIRLYF.

The chain uses TRBV4-1 and TRBJ1-1, with D possibly TRBD1 on 5 matching bases. With 6 bases removed from V and 0 bases from J, the gap between germline ends came to 14 bases. The CDR3 totals 15 residues. Germline-derived CDR1 and CDR2 are MGHRA and YSYEKL. The CDR3 DNA reads as TGCGCCAGCAGACACCCGTTACAGGTGAACACTGAAGCTTTCTTT. Its translation is CASRHPLQVNTEAFF.

The DNA of the CDR3 is TGTGCCAGCAGCTTAGGCGGGAGTGGGTACGAGCAGTACTTC. Amino acid sequence: CASSLGGSGYEQYF. The rearrangement joins TRBV7-6 to TRBJ2-7; 7 bases fit TRBD2. This CDR3 spans 14 amino acids. The trim removed 1 base at V and 4 bases at J, leaving 4 bases unmatched. Germline CDR1 and CDR2: SGHVS and FNYEAQ.

The chain has TRBV15 and TRBJ1-5; the D gene is possibly TRBD1 (5 bases). Trimming pared 5 bases from V and 5 bases from J, leaving 19 bases between. Germline V CDR1 and CDR2: LNHNV, YYDKDF (reference sequence). CDR3 length equals 16 residues. CDR3 DNA: TGTGCCACCAGCGCGCGACTACAGGATGTGGATCAGCCCCAGCATTTT. Amino acid sequence: CATSARLQDVDQPQHF.

This clone was recorded only once. The chain employs TRBV4-1 and TRBJ2-3, with unresolved D. CDR3 length: 15 residues. The V and J ends lost 1 base and 1 base respectively, with 9 bases between them. Germline CDR1 and CDR2: MGHRA and YSYEKL. CDR3 residues: CASSQVSGRTDTQYF. The DNA for the CDR3 is TGCGCCAGCAGCCAAGTTTCAGGCCGCACAGATACGCAGTATTTT.